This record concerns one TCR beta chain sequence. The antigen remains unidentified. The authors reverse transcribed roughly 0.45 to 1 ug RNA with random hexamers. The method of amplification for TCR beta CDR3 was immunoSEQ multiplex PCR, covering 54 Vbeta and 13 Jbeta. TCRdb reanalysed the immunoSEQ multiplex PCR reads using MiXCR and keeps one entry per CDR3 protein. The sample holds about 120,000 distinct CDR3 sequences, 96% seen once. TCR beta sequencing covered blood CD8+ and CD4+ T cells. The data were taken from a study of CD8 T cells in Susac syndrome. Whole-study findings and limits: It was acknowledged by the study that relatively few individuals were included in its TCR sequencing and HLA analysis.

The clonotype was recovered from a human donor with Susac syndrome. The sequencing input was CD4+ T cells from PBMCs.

The CDR3 loop reads CASSPGTDGYTF. In nucleotides, the CDR3 is TGTGCCAGCAGTCCCGGGACAGATGGCTACACCTTC. The rearrangement joins TRBV12-3 or TRBV12-4 to TRBJ1-2; 7 bases are shared with TRBD1. V shed 5 bases, J shed 6 bases, and the junction held 3 bases outside the gene matches. The CDR3 runs to 12 residues.